This TCR beta chain was sequenced during a study of chemoradiotherapy in HPV16-positive cancers. Study-wide context: Candidate HPV-specific clones and shared TCR motifs came from a couple of HPV16-positive patients.

Study-wide results and caveats: For HPV16-positive patients, expanding HPV-responsive T cells associated with longer recurrence-free survival.

Produced via immunoSEQ multiplex PCR; TCRdb's table is partial and in-frame only. The sample lists roughly 13,000 clones, 69% occurring once. With 0 bases removed from V and 1 base from J, the gap between germline ends came to 9 bases. Germline values: CDR1 SGHAT, CDR2 FQNNGV. There are 16 residues in the CDR3. A word on this clone: No antigen is known for it.

This material was acquired from a patient who underwent chemoradiotherapy. The origin of this receptor is a human donor with HPV-associated anogenital cancer. The chain links TRBV11-2 to TRBJ2-2; D unresolved. CDR3 residues: CASSLERTGNTGELFF. The CDR3 DNA reads TGTGCCAGCAGCTTAGAACGAACCGGGAACACCGGGGAGCTGTTTTTT. The full variable domain, its missing parts supplied by reference TRBV11-2 and TRBJ2-2, is EAGVAQSPRYKIIEKRQSVAFWCNPISGHATLYWYQQILGQGPKLLIQFQNNGVVDDSQLPKDRFSAERLKGVDSTLKIQPAKLEDSAVYLCASSLERTGNTGELFFGEGSRLTVL.